Listed below are T cell receptor beta chains from one sample, sequenced in a study of shared clonotypes between healthy human individuals. Method: immunoSEQ multiplex PCR; TCRdb's copy keeps in-frame clones and lacks some. The data contain around 1.4 million clones, 97% to 99% of them singletons. The material sequenced was naive CD4+ T cells sorted from blood. Receptors originate from a man aged 25 to 40 in good health. The CDR3 runs from the conserved cysteine through the conserved F or W. A D gene is named only where the DNA matches it firmly. A row's size may be missing; if present it is once, few, many or a size class.

size,V,J,D,CDR3,DNA
NA,TRBV5-4,TRBJ2-7,TRBD1,CASSLSPGQGYEQYF,TGTGCCAGCAGCTTGTCCCCGGGACAGGGCTACGAGCAGTACTTC
NA,TRBV5-1,TRBJ2-5,NA,CASSSMTSGETQYF,TGCGCCAGCAGCTCGATGACAAGCGGAGAGACCCAGTACTTC
NA,TRBV6-6,TRBJ2-5,NA,CASRRRAGAETQYF,TGTGCCAGCAGAAGGAGGGCCGGGGCGGAGACCCAGTACTTC
NA,TRBV5-1,TRBJ2-3,TRBD2,CASSLGSGGSTDTQYF,TGCGCCAGCAGCTTGGGTAGCGGGGGTAGCACAGATACGCAGTATTTT
NA,TRBV2,TRBJ2-3,NA,CASGQITDTQYF,TGTGCCAGCGGACAGATCACAGATACGCAGTATTTT
NA,TRBV7-2,TRBJ2-6,NA,CATPEQSGANVLTF,TGTGCCACGCCCGAACAAAGTGGGGCCAACGTCCTGACTTTC
NA,TRBV9,TRBJ2-7,NA,CASSVSGVSYEQYF,TGTGCCAGCAGCGTATCCGGGGTGAGCTACGAGCAGTACTTC
NA,TRBV4-1,TRBJ2-7,TRBD2,CASSQEGTSGHSYEQYF,TGCGCCAGCAGCCAAGAGGGGACTAGCGGGCACTCCTACGAGCAGTACTTC
NA,TRBV9,TRBJ2-3,TRBD2,CASSVAPAGVSFADTQYF,TGTGCCAGCAGCGTAGCCCCAGCGGGAGTTAGTTTCGCGGATACGCAGTATTTT
NA,TRBV27,TRBJ2-5,TRBD2,CASSFRLAEGGETQYF,TGTGCCAGCAGTTTTCGACTAGCGGAGGGGGGAGAGACCCAGTACTTC
NA,TRBV15,TRBJ2-1,NA,CATSRIGYNEQFF,TGTGCCACCAGCAGAATAGGGTACAATGAGCAGTTCTTC
NA,TRBV19,TRBJ1-3,TRBD1,CASRTGQADTIYF,TGTGCCAGTAGGACGGGACAGGCCGACACCATATATTTT
NA,TRBV5-4,TRBJ2-7,TRBD2,CASSLAAGPYEQYF,TGTGCCAGCAGCTTGGCAGCGGGGCCCTACGAGCAGTACTTC
NA,TRBV15,TRBJ1-4,NA,CATSRGGTESEKLFF,TGTGCCACCAGCAGAGGCGGGACCGAAAGTGAAAAACTGTTTTTT
NA,TRBV29-1,TRBJ2-2,NA,CSVSGSSTGELFF,TGCAGCGTGAGTGGGAGTAGTACCGGGGAGCTGTTTTTT
once,TRBV4-2,TRBJ2-1,NA,CASSQGGNWGREYRYNEQFF,TGTGCCAGCAGCCAAGGAGGGAACTGGGGTCGGGAGTATAGGTACAATGAGCAGTTCTTC
NA,TRBV19,TRBJ1-1,TRBD1,CASTALQGQGAEAFF,TGTGCCAGTACCGCTCTACAAGGGCAGGGGGCTGAAGCTTTCTTT
NA,TRBV2,TRBJ1-2,NA,CASSESGTAPVMRGYTF,TGTGCCAGCAGTGAGTCAGGGACGGCCCCGGTGATGAGAGGCTACACCTTC